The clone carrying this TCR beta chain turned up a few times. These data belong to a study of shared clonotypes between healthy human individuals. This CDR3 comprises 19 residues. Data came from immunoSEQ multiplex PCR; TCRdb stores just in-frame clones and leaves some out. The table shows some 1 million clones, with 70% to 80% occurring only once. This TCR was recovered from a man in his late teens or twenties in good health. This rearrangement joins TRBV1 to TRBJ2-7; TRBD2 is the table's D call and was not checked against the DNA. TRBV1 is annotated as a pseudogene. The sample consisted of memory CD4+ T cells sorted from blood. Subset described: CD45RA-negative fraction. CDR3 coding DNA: TGCACCAGCAGCCAAGGATTTCCGGGACTAGCGCCTTACTCCTACGAGCAGTACTTC. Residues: CTSSQGFPGLAPYSYEQYF.